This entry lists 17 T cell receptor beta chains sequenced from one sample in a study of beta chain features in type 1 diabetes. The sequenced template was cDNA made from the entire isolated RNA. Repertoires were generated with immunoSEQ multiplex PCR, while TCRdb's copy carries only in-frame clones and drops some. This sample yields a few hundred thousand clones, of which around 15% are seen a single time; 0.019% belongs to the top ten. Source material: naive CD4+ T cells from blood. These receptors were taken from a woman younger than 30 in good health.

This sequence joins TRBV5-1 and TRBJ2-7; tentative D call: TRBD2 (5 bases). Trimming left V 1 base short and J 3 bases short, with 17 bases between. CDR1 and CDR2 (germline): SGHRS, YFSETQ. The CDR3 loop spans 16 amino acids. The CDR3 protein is CASSLLEHGIFYEQYF. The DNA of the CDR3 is TGCGCCAGCAGCTTGCTTGAGCACGGGATATTCTACGAGCAGTACTTC.

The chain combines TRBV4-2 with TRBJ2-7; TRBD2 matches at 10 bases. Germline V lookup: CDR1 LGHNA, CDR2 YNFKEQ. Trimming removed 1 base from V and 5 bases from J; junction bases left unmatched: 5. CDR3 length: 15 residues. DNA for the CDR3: TGTGCCAGCAGCCAAGCTAGCGGGAGAAATGACGAGCAGTACTTC. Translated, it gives CASSQASGRNDEQYF.

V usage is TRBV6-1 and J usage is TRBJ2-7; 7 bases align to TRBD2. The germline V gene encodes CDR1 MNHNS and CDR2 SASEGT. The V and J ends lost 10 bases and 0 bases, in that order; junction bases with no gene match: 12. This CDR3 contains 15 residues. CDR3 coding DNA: TGTGCCACCAGACAAAGCGGGATAAACTCCTACGAGCAGTACTTC. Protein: CATRQSGINSYEQYF.

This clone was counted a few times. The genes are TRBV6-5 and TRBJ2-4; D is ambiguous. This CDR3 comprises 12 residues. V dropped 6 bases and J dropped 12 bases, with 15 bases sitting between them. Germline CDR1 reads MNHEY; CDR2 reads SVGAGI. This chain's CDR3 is CASRRTRGDQYF. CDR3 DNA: TGTGCCAGCAGGCGTACTCGAGGAGATCAGTACTTC.

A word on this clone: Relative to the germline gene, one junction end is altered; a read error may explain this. The CDR3 region is CASSRTDTPDF. The CDR3 DNA sequence: TGTGCCAGCAGCCGGACTGATACGCCCGATTTT. The rearrangement links TRBV7-8 to TRBJ2-3, with D perhaps matching TRBD2 (5 bases). The CDR3 has 11 residues. Germline CDR1 and CDR2: SGHVS and FQNEAQ. The full variable domain, with the rest looked up from reference TRBV7-8 and TRBJ2-3, is GAGVSQSPRYKVAKRGQDVALRCDPISGHVSLFWYQQALGQGPEFLTYFQNEAQLDKSGLPSDRFFAERPEGSVSTLKIQRTQQEDSAVYLCASSRTDTPDFGPGTRLTVL.

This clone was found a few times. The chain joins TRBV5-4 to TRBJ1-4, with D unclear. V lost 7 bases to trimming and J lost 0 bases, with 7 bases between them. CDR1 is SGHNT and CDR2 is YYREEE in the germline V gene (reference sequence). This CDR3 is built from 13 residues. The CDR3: CASRGSTNEKLFF. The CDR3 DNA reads TGTGCCAGCCGAGGGTCAACTAATGAAAAACTGTTTTTT.

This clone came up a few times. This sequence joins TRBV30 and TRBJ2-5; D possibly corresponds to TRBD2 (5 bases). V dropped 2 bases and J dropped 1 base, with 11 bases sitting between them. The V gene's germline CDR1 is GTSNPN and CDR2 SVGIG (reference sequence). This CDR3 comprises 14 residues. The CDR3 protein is CAWSWSGLQETQYF. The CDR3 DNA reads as TGTGCCTGGAGTTGGAGCGGACTCCAAGAGACCCAGTACTTC.

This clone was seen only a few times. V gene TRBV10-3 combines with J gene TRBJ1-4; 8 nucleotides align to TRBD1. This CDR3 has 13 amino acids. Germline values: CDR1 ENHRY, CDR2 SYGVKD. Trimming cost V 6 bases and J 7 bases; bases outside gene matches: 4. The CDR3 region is CAISDTGGEKLFF. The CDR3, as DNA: TGTGCCATCAGCGACACAGGGGGTGAAAAACTGTTTTTT.

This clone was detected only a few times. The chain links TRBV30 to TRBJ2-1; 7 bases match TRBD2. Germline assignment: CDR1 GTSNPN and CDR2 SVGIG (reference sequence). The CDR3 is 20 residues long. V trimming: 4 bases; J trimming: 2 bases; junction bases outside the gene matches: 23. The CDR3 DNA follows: TGTGCCTGGACCGTATTGGGGACTGGGGGAGGGCCGCTCACCTACAATGAGCAGTTCTTC. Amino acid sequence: CAWTVLGTGGGPLTYNEQFF.

This CDR3 is CASSIGQRGLQFF. The CDR3, as DNA: TGTGCCAGTAGTATCGGCCAACGGGGGTTACAATTCTTC. This chain links TRBV19 with TRBJ2-1; tentative D call: TRBD2 (6 bases). The CDR3 consists of 13 residues. V shed 3 bases and J shed 16 bases, with 19 bases lying between them. The germline V gene has CDR1 LNHDA and CDR2 SQIVND (reference sequence).

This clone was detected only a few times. In nucleotides, the CDR3 is TGTGCCAGCAGTTTATCCGGACTAGCGGGAGGGAAGAGGGAGGAAGAGACCCAGTACTTC. The encoded protein is CASSLSGLAGGKREEETQYF. This chain links TRBV27 with TRBJ2-5, with 15 positions matching TRBD2. After removal of 0 bases from V and 3 bases from J, the junction contained 11 bases not matched to a gene. Germline CDR1 reads MNHEY; CDR2 reads SMNVEV (reference sequence). The CDR3 totals 20 residues.

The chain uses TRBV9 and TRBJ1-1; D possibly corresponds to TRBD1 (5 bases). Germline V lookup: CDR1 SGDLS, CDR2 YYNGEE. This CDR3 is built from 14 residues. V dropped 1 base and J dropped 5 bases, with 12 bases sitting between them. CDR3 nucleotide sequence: TGTGCCAGCAGCGTACAAGGGGCGAGGACTGAAGCTTTCTTT. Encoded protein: CASSVQGARTEAFF.

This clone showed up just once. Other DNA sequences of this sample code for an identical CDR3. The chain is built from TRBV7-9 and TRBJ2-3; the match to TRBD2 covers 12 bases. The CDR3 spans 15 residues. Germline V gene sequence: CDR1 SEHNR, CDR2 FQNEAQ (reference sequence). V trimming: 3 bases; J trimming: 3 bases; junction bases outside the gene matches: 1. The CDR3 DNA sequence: TGTGCCAGCAGCTTGACTAGCGGGAGAACAGATACGCAGTATTTT. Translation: CASSLTSGRTDTQYF.

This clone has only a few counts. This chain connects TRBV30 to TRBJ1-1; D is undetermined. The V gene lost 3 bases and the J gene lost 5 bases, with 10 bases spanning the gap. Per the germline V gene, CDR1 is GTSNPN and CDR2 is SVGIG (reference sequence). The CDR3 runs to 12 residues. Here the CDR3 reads CAWRRGGTEAFF. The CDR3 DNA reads TGTGCCTGGAGGCGGGGTGGGACTGAAGCTTTCTTT.

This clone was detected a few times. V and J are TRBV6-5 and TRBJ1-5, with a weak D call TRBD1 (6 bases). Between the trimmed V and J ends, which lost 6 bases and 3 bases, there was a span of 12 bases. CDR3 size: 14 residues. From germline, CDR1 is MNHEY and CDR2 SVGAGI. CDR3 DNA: TGTGCCAGCAGGGCGGACAGCTTCAATCAGCCCCAGCATTTT. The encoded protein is CASRADSFNQPQHF.

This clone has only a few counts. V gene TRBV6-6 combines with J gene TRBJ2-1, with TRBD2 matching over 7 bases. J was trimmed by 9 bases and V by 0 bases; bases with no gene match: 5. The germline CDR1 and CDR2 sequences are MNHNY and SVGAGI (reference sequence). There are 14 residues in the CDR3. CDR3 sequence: CASSYSTSWVEQFF. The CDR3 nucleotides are TGTGCCAGCAGTTACTCGACTAGCTGGGTTGAGCAGTTCTTC.

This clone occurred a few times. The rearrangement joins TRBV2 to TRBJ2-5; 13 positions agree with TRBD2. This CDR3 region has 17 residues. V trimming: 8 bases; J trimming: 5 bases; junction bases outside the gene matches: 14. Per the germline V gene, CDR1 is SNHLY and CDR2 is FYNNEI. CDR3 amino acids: CASGRTSGRIEGETQYF. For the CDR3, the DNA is TGTGCCAGCGGGAGGACTAGCGGGAGAATAGAGGGTGAGACCCAGTACTTC.